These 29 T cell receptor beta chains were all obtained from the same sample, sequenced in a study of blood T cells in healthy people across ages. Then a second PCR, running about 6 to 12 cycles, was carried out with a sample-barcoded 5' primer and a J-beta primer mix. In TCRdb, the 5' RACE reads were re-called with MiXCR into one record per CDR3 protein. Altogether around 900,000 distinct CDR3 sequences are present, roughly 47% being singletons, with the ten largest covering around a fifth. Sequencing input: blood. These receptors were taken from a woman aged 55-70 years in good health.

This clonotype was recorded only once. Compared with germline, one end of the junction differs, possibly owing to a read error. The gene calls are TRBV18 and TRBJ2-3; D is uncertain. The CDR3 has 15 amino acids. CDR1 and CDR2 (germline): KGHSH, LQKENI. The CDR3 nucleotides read TGTGCTAGCTCACCTGCGAAGCTAGGGTTAGATACGCAGTATTTT. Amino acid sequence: CASSPAKLGLDTQYF.

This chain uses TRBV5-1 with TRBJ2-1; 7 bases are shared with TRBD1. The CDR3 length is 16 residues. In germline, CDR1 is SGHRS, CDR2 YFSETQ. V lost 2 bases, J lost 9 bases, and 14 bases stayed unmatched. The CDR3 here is CASSFTNNRGTIEQFF. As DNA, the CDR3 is TGCGCCAGCAGCTTTACAAATAACAGGGGAACGATTGAGCAGTTCTTC.

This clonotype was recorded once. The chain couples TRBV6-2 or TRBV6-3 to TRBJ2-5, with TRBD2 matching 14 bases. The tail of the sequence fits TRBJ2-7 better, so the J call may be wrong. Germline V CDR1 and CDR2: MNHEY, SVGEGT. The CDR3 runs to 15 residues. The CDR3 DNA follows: TGTGCCAGCAGGGAGACTAGCGGGAGGGTGTACGAGCAGTACTTC. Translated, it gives CASRETSGRVYEQYF.

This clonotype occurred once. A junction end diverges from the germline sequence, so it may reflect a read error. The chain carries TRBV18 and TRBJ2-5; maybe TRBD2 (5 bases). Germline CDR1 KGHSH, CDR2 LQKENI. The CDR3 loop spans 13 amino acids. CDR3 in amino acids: CASAPNEGETQYF. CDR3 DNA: TGTGCCAGCGCACCTAACGAGGGTGAGACCCAGTACTTC.

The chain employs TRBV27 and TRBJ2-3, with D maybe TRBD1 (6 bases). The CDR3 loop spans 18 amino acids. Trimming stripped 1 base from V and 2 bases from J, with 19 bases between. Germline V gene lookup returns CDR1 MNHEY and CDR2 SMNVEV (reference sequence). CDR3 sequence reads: CASSLLKTGPHFTDTQYF. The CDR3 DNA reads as TGTGCCAGCAGTTTATTAAAGACAGGTCCTCATTTCACAGATACGCAGTATTTT.

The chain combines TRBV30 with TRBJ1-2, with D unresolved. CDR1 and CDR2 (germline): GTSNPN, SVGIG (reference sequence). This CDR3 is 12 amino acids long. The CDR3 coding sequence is TGTGTTGAAGCTTCGCGGGGAGGAGGCTACACCTTC. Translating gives CVEASRGGGYTF.

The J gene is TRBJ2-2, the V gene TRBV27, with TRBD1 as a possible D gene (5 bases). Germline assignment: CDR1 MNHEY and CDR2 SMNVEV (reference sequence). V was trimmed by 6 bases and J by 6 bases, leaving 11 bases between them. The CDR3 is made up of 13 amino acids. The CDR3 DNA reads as TGTGCCAGCAGAACCAGGGTACCCGGGGAGCTGTTTTTT. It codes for CASRTRVPGELFF.

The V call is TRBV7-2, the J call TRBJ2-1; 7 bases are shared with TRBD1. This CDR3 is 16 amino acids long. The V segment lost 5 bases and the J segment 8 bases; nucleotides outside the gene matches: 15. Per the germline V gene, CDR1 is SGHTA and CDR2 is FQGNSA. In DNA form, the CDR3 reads TGTGCCAGCAGCAAACAGGGGCAGCTCGTGGACGATGAGCAGTTCTTC. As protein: CASSKQGQLVDDEQFF.

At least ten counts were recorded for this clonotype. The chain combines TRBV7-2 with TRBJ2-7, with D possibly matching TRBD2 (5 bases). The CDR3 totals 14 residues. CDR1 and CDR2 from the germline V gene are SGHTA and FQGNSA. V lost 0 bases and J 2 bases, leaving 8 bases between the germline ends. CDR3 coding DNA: TGTGCCAGCAGCTTAGCGGGAGCCCCCTACGAGCAGTACTTC. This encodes CASSLAGAPYEQYF.

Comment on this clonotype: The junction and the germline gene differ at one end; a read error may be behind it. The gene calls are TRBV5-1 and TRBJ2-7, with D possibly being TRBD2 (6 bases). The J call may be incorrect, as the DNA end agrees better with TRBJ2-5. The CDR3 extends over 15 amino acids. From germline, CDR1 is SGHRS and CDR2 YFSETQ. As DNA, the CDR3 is TGCGCCAGCAACCGGGACCATAGCGGCCAAGGGACCCAGTACTTC. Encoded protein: CASNRDHSGQGTQYF.

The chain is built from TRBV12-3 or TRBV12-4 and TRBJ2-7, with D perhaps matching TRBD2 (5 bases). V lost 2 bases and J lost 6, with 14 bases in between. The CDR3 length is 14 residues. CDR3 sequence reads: CASSLLVGAPEQYF. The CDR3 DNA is TGTGCCAGCAGTTTACTAGTGGGAGCCCCCGAGCAGTACTTC.

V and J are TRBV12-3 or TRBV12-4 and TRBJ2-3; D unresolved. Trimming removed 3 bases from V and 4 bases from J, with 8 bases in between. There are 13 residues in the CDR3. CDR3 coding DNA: TGTGCCAGCAGTTTTCAGAACGCAGATACGCAGTATTTT. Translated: CASSFQNADTQYF.

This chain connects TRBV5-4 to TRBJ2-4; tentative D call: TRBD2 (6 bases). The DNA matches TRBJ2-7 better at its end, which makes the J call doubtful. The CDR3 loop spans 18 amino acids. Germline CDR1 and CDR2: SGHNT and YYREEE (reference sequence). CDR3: CASSSTQQGRREPYEQYF. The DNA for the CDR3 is TGTGCCAGCAGCTCAACCCAGCAAGGGAGGAGGGAACCCTACGAGCAGTACTTC.

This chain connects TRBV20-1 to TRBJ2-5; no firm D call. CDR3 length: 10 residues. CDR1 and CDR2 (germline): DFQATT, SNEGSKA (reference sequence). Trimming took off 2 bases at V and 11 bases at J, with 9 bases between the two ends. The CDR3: CSARQARQYF. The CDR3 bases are TGCAGTGCTAGACAGGCGAGACAGTACTTC.

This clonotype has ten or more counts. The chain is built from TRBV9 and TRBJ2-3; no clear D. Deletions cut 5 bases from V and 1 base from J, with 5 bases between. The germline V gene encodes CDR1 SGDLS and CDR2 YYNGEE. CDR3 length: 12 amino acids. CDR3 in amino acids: CASSVGTDTQYF. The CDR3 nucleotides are TGTGCCAGCAGTGTGGGCACAGATACGCAGTATTTT.

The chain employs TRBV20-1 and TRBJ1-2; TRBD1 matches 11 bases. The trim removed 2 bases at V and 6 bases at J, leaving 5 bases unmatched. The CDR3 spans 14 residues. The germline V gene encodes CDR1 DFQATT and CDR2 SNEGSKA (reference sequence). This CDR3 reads CSARMGQGGHGYTF. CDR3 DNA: TGCAGTGCTAGAATGGGACAGGGGGGTCATGGCTACACCTTC.

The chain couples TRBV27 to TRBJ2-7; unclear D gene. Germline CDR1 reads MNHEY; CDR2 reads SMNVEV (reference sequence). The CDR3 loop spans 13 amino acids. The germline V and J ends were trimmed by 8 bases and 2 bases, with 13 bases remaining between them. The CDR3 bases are TGTGCCAGCGCGATCGGGTTTGCCTACGAGCAGTACTTC. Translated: CASAIGFAYEQYF.

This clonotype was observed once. The CDR3 sequence is CAAWGQFYGYTF. CDR3 DNA sequence: TGTGCCGCCTGGGGACAGTTTTATGGCTACACCTTC. The rearrangement joins TRBV2 to TRBJ1-2; 7 bases align to TRBD1. This CDR3 spans 12 amino acids. The V and J ends lost 11 bases and 5 bases, in that order; junction bases with no gene match: 8. Germline lookup yields CDR1 SNHLY and CDR2 FYNNEI.

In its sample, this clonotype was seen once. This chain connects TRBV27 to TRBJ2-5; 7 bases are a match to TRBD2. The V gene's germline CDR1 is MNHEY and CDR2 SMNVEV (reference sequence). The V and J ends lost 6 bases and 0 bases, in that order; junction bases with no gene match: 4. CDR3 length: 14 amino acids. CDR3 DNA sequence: TGTGCCAGCAGAGTCGGGGGGTACCAAGAGACCCAGTACTTC. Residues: CASRVGGYQETQYF.

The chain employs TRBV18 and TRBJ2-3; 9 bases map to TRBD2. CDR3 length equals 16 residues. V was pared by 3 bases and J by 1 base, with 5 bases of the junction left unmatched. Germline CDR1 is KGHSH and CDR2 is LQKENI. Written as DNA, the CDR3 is TGTGCCAGCTCACCCCGGACTAGCGTGGGCACAGATACGCAGTATTTT. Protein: CASSPRTSVGTDTQYF. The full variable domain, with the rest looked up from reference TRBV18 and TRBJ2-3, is NAGVMQNPRHLVRRRGQEARLRCSPMKGHSHVYWYRQLPEEGLKFMVYLQKENIIDESGMPKERFSAEFPKEGPSILRIQQVVRGDSAAYFCASSPRTSVGTDTQYFGPGTRLTVL.

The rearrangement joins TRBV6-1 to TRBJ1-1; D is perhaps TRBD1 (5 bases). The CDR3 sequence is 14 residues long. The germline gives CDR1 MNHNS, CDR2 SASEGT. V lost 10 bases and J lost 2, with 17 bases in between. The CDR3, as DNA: TGTGCCACCAGCTTGGGACGGAGAAACACTGAAGCTTTCTTT. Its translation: CATSLGRRNTEAFF.

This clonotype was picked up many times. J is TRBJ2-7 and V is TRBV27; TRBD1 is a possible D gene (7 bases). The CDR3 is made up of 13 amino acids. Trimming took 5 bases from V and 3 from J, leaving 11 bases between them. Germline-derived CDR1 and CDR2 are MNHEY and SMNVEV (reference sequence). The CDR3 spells CASSAGQSYEQYF. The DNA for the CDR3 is TGTGCCAGCAGTGCGGGACAGAGCTACGAGCAGTACTTC.

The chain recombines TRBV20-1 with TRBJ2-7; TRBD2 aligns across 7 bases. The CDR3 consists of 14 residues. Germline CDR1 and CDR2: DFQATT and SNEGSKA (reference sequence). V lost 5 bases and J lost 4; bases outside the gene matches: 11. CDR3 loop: CSAPSLAGEYEQYF. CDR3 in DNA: TGCAGTGCTCCATCGCTCGCGGGAGAGTACGAGCAGTACTTC.

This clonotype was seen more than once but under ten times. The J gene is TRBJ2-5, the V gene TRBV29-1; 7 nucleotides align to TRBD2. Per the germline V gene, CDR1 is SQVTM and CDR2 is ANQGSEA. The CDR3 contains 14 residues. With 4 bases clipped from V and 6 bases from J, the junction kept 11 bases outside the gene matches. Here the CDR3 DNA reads TGCAGCGTTGGGATCGCGGGAGTAGTAAAGACCCAGTACTTC. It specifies CSVGIAGVVKTQYF.

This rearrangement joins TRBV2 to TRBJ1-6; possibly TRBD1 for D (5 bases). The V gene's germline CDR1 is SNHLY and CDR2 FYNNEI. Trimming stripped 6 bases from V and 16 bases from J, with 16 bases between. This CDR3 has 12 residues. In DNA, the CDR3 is TGTGCCAGCAGCCAGGGCAGCCTTGTTCTCCACTTT. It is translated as CASSQGSLVLHF.

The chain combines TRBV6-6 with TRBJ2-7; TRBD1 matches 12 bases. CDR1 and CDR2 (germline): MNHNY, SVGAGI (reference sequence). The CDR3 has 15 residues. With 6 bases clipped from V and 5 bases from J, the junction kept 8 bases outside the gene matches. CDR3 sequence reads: CASSRTGTGGNEQYF. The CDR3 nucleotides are TGTGCCAGCAGCCGAACCGGGACAGGGGGCAACGAGCAGTACTTC.

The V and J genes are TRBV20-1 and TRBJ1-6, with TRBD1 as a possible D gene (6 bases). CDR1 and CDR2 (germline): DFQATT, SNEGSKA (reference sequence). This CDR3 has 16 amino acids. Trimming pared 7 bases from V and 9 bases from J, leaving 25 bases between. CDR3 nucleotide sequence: TGCAGTGGGGACAAATTGCCAGTTGAGCGGAGTTCACCCCTCCACTTT. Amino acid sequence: CSGDKLPVERSSPLHF.

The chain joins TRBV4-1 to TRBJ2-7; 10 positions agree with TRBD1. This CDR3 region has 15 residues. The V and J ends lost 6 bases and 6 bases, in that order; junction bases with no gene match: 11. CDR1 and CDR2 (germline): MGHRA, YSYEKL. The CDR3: CASRQTGTGEREQYF. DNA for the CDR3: TGCGCCAGCAGGCAGACCGGGACAGGGGAACGCGAGCAGTACTTC.

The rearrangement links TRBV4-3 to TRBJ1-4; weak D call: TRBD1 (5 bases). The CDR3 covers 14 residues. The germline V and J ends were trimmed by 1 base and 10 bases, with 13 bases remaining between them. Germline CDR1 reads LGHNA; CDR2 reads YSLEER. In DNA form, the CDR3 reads TGCGCCAGCAGCCAAGGTCCAGGGCAGGGAAAACTGTTTTTT. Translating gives CASSQGPGQGKLFF.